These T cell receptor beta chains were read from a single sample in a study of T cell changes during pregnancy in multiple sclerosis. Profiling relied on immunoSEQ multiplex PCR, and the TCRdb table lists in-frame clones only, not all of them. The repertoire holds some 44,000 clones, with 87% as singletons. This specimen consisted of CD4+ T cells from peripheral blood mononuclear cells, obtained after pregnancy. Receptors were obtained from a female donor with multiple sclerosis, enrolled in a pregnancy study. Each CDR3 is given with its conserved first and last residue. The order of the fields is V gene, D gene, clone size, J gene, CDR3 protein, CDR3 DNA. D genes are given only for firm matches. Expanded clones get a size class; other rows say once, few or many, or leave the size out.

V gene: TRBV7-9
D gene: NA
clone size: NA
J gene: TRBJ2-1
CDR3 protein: CASSLLAFVGNEQFF
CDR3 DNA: TGTGCCAGCAGCCTACTAGCATTCGTGGGCAATGAGCAGTTCTTC

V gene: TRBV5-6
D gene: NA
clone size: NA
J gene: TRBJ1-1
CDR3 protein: CASSLYQGRGTEAFF
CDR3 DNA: TGTGCCAGCAGCTTGTACCAGGGAAGGGGCACTGAAGCTTTCTTT

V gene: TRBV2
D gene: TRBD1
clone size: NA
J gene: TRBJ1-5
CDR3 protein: CASRLLQGAYQPQHF
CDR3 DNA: TGTGCCAGCAGACTTCTACAGGGGGCCTATCAGCCCCAGCATTTT

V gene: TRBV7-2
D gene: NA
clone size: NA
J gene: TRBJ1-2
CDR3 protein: CASSPRTGIGYTF
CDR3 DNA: TGTGCCAGCAGCCCACGCACAGGGATCGGCTACACCTTC

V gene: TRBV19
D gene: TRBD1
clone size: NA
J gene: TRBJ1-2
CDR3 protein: CASRAGQGARGYGYTF
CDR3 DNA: TGTGCCAGTAGAGCGGGACAGGGGGCGCGAGGCTATGGCTACACCTTC

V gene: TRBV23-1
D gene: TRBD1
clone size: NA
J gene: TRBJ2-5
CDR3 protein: CASSQSGGTGNWYQETQYF
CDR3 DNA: TGCGCCAGCAGTCAATCGGGAGGGACAGGGAATTGGTACCAAGAGACCCAGTACTTC

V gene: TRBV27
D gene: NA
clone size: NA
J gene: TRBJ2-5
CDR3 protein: CASSDPTRSGTQYF
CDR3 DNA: TGTGCCAGCAGTGACCCGACTCGGTCTGGGACCCAGTACTTC

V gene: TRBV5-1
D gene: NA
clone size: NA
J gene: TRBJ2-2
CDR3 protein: CASSFFTNTGELFF
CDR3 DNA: TGCGCCAGCAGCTTTTTCACGAACACCGGGGAGCTGTTTTTT

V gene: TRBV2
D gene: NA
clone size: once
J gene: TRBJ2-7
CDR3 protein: CASTGERASNEQYF
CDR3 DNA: TGTGCCAGCACCGGAGAGAGGGCCAGCAACGAGCAGTACTTC

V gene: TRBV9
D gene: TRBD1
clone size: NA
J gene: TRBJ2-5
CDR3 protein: CASSVMGTAQETQYF
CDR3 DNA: TGTGCCAGCAGCGTAATGGGGACAGCCCAAGAGACCCAGTACTTC

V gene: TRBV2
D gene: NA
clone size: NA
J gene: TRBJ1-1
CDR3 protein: CASIETRANTEAFF
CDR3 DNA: TGTGCCAGCATCGAAACCAGGGCGAACACTGAAGCTTTCTTT

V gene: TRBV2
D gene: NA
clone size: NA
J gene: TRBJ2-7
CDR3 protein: CASSEALLKGSYEQYF
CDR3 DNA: TGTGCCAGCAGTGAAGCGCTTCTGAAGGGGTCCTACGAGCAGTACTTC

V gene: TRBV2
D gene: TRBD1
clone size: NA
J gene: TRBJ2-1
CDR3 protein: CASKGRGLYNEQFF
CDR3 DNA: TGTGCCAGCAAGGGCAGGGGGCTCTACAATGAGCAGTTCTTC

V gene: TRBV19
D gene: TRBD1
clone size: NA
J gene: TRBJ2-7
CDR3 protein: CASSWDSQISYEQYF
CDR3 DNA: TGTGCCAGTAGTTGGGACAGCCAGATTTCCTACGAGCAGTACTTC

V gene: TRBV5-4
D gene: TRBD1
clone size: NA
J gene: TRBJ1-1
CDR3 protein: CASSVDRGLGEAFF
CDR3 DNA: TGTGCCAGCAGCGTGGACAGGGGGCTTGGTGAAGCTTTCTTT

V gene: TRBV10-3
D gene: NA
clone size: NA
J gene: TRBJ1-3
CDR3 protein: CAISSASGNTIYF
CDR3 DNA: TGTGCCATCAGCTCCGCGTCTGGAAACACCATATATTTT

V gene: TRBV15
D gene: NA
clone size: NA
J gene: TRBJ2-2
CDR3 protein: CATSRDLTNTGELFF
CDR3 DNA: TGTGCCACCAGCAGAGATCTTACTAACACCGGGGAGCTGTTTTTT

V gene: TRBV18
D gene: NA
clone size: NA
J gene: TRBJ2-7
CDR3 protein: CASSLLGPYEQYF
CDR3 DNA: TGTGCCAGCTCACTACTAGGTCCCTACGAGCAGTACTTC

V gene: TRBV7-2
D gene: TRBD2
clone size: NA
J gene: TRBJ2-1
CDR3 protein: CASSLSLAGGYNEQFF
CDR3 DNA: TGTGCCAGCAGCTTATCACTAGCGGGGGGGTACAATGAGCAGTTCTTC

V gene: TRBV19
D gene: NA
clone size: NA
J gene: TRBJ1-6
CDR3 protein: CASRYAVGVLHF
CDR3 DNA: TGTGCCAGTAGATATGCGGTGGGAGTCCTCCACTTT

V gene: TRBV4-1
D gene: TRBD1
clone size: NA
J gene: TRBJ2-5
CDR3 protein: CASTRGPGGAETQYF
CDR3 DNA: TGCGCCAGCACCCGGGGCCCAGGGGGCGCCGAGACCCAGTACTTC

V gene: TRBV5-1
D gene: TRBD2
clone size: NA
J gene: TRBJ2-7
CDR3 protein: CASSLAAGLAGGYEQYF
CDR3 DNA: TGCGCCAGCAGCTTGGCCGCGGGACTAGCGGGGGGGTACGAGCAGTACTTC

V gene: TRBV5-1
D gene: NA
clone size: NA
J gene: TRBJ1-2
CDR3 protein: CASSRGVNYGYTF
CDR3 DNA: TGCGCCAGCAGCCGCGGGGTAAACTATGGCTACACCTTC

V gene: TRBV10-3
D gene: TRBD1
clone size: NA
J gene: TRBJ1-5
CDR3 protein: CATESTGKGAQHF
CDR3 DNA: TGTGCCACCGAGTCGACAGGGAAAGGGGCCCAGCATTTT

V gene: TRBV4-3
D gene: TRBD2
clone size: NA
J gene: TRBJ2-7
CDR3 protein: CASSQEYASGGRQYF
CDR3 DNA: TGCGCCAGCAGCCAAGAATATGCTAGCGGGGGGCGTCAGTACTTC

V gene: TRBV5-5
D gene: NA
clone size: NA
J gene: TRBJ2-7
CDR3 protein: CASSLLPHETYEQYF
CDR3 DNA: TGTGCCAGCAGCTTGCTCCCACACGAAACCTACGAGCAGTACTTC

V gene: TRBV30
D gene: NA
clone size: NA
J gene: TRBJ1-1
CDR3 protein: CAWKQGMNTEAFF
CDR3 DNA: TGTGCCTGGAAACAGGGCATGAACACTGAAGCTTTCTTT

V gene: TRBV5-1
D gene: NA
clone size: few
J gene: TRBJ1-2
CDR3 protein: CASSPLPRANYGYTF
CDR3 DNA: TGCGCCAGCAGCCCGCTCCCGAGGGCTAACTATGGCTACACCTTC

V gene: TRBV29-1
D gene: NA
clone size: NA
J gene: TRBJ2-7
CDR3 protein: CSVEMGLYEQYF
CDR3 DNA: TGCAGCGTTGAGATGGGGCTCTACGAGCAGTACTTC

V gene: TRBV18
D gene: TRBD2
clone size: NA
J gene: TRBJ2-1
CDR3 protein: CASSPPSGGYNEQFF
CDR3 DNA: TGTGCCAGCTCACCACCTAGCGGGGGGTACAATGAGCAGTTCTTC

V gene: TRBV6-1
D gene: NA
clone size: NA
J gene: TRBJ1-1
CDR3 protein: CASSGWWRRNTEAFF
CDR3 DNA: TGTGCCAGCAGTGGTTGGTGGCGGAGGAACACTGAAGCTTTCTTT

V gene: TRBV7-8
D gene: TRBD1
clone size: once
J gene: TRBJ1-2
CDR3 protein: CASSPGQGGYGYTF
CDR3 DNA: TGTGCCAGCAGCCCCGGACAGGGGGGCTATGGCTACACCTTC

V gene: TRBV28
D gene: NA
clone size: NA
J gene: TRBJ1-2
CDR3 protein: CASSTWGANYGYTF
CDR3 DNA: TGTGCCAGCAGTACCTGGGGGGCTAACTATGGCTACACCTTC

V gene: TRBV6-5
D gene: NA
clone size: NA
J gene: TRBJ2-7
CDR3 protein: CASSSLRVTYEQYF
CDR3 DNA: TGTGCCAGCAGTTCCCTCCGGGTCACCTACGAGCAGTACTTC

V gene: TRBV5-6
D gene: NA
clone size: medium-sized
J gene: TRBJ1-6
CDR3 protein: CASSGQGGIFHSPLHF
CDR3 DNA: TGTGCCAGCAGCGGGCAGGGTGGGATTTTTCATTCACCCCTCCACTTT

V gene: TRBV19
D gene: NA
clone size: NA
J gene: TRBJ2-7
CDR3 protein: CASSRAEASDPYEQYF
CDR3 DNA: TGTGCCAGTAGCCGCGCGGAGGCATCCGACCCCTACGAGCAGTACTTC

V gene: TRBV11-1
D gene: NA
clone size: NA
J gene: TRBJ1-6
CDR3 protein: CASSPEADSPLHF
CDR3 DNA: TGTGCCAGCAGCCCCGAGGCGGATTCACCCCTCCACTTT